This TCR beta chain was observed in a study of shared clonotypes between healthy human individuals. Study as a whole: Each donor's CD8 memory used one plate, CD8 naive two, each CD4 subset three.

There are 19 residues in the CDR3. CDR1 and CDR2 from the germline V gene are SGHAT and FQNNGV. Trimming took 4 bases from V and 3 from J, leaving 27 bases between them. Free of recent acute infections or vaccinations, the donors were healthy HIV-negative adults. In the source study's methods: Filtering differed because ImmunoSEQ produced junction-only sequences that carried no quality scores. The assay was immunoSEQ multiplex PCR, and TCRdb's table has in-frame clones only and misses some. V, J and clone size are those of that table, while D and trimming were read from the DNA. The table shows roughly 1,500,000 clones, with approximately 98.5% occurring only once. Study results and limitations: In a handful of donors, about 5% of naive CD4 clonotypes appeared in common.

As to this clone: No antigen is known for it.

The sample was naive CD4+ T cells sorted from blood. Described subset: CD45RA+ positively selected. The rearrangement links TRBV11-2 to TRBJ1-1; D is perhaps TRBD1 (6 bases). This receptor was taken from a man aged 25-40 years in good health. The CDR3 nucleotides are TGTGCCAGCAGCTCAGGGGTTCGCGGGGAGGGGTTTTCGGACACTGAAGCTTTCTTT. Its translation is CASSSGVRGEGFSDTEAFF.